This TCR beta chain originates from a study of T cell responses to AZD1222 COVID-19 vaccine (dated by TCRdb to about 2021). Background for the entire study: Because spike-specific TCR depth and breadth did not differ between the two schedules, AZD1222 recipients who got a second dose at roughly 4 weeks were pooled with those who got a second dose at roughly 12 weeks. TCR sequencing was performed for more than 230 trial participants, of whom 200 to 220 were given two doses of AZD1222 and approximately 26 were given two doses of MenACWY control vaccine. Trial participants were enrolled into age subgroups of 18-55, 56-69 and 70-plus years, which contained about 150, 27 and 61 TCR-sequenced participants, respectively.

Beyond this particular receptor, the publication reports: Participants were mostly white British and included more females than males, and it was suggested by the authors that clonal diversity may have been underestimated. Conclusions about previously exposed vaccinees were limited because only six AZD1222 recipients were SARS-CoV-2 seropositive at baseline. In the small 56-69-year group, the increase in depth fell short of significance, most likely because of low power. A significant rise in spike-specific TCR breadth and depth was observed after two AZD1222 doses relative to day 0 and relative to MenACWY recipients. The whole spike protein was spanned by vaccine-associated CD4 TCRs, and dominant responses were seen in regions 160-218 and 743-854. Reportedly, almost half of the unique spike-specific TCRs recognized epitopes lying outside the regions that are mutated in the B.1.351 and B.1.1.7 variants. Because no day 14 peak-response samples were available, repertoires were characterized only after the peak T cell response.

Between the V and J ends, shortened by 0 bases and 4 bases respectively, the junction contains 16 bases. From the cysteine up to the phenylalanine, the CDR3 has a length of 16 residues. Just CDR3 DNA is preserved here, 48 bases in frame from base 1. CDR1 is given as SGDLS and CDR2 as YYNGEE, both from the germline V gene. The sample's time point label is to be understood as: baseline before first vaccination. Vaccinee samples were obtained from the UK trials COV001 and COV002, which included a single-blind randomized controlled phase 2/3 trial of AZD1222 (ChAdOx1 nCoV-19) in healthy adults. For TCRbeta chain sequencing, PBMC samples from trial participants were taken at day 0 and at day 28 after the second dose. In the case of this clone: It lacks a known antigen. No clone much larger than this one lies a single base away; base qualities are absent.

The CDR3 regions of human TCRbeta chains were analyzed by immunosequencing. Regarding the original processing steps: TCRs in the repertoires were compared against a reference library of SARS-CoV-2-specific TCRs that had been generated with the MIRA antigen-specificity platform. Breadth was defined as the fraction of unique TCRs that were SARS-CoV-2-associated. Depth was defined as the fraction of total T cells that were SARS-CoV-2-associated. Using the MIRA data, each spike-specific TCR was mapped to the spike region that the TCR reacts to and placed in a CD4 or CD8 class. Log10-transformed breadth and depth values were compared by one-way ANOVA with Sidak's multiple comparisons tests. This is the immuneACCESS table as TCRdb keeps it, with only in-frame sequences that have V and J called. A part of the clones is gone; compared with another copy, unresolved V genes explain less than half, and the rest is unexplained. That table supplies the V and J calls and clone size; D and trimming were determined from the DNA. Counted in this sample were about 120,000 clones; about 90% of them appeared once. The ten largest account for around 15% of the sample.

Sequenced material: peripheral blood, taken on day 0 of AZD1222 vaccination. This sequence uses TRBV9 and TRBJ2-5; the D element could tentatively be TRBD1 or TRBD2, as 6 bases agree for each. This receptor was obtained from an adult in good health. The DNA is as follows: TGTGCCAGCAGCGTAGCAGGACAGCTCGGGGGAGAGACCCAGTACTTC. The encoded protein is CASSVAGQLGGETQYF.